The clone carrying this TCR beta chain was detected only a few times. As yet, its antigen is unknown. Preparing the TCRbeta library involved the use of unique molecular identifiers. TCRdb analysed the PCR reads with MiXCR anew, one entry per CDR3 protein. The sample lists about 980,000 distinct CDR3 sequences, roughly 31% occurring once. The V and J ends lost 0 bases and 9 bases respectively, with 13 bases between them. Germline values: CDR1 SGHRS, CDR2 YFSETQ. The CDR3 is 13 amino acids. The data stem from a study of T-cell reconstitution after alpha-beta-depleted transplantation in children. Points from the study as a whole: T cells produced anew were the main source of T-cell counts and diversity one year after transplant.

The genes are TRBV5-1 and TRBJ2-7; a weak D match, TRBD1 (6 bases). Sequenced material: PBMCs, mostly from graft donor cells, taken 360 days after TCRalphabeta/CD19-depleted stem cell transplant. This clonotype was obtained from a boy less than two years old who had a stem cell transplant for SCID, so the T cells may come from the graft donor. The CDR3 DNA is TGCGCCAGCAGCTTGGCCGGACAGTTGACGCAGTACTTC. Translating gives CASSLAGQLTQYF.